The rows below give T cell receptor beta chains drawn from one sample of a study of blood T cell repertoires in COVID-19. Generated by immunoSEQ multiplex PCR, the TCRdb table keeps only in-frame clones and is missing some. The sample has 100,000 to 150,000 clones, 84% seen once. Sample: peripheral blood. The receptors were gathered from a woman in her 30s who had recovered from COVID-19. Both conserved end residues are part of each CDR3.

v_call	j_call	cdr3_aa
TRBV7-2	TRBJ2-7	CASSLGSGTGQYEQYF
TRBV6-5	TRBJ2-7	CASGRGPSYEQYF
TRBV7-2	TRBJ2-2	CASSLELSDTGELFF
TRBV7-9	TRBJ2-7	CASSLLADSYEQYF
TRBV19	TRBJ1-2	CASSQQGEPYRSSF
TRBV27	TRBJ1-1	CASSRRENTEAFF
TRBV5-6	TRBJ2-1	CASSSYRGALNEQFF
TRBV10-3	TRBJ2-7	CAISESAGASYEQYF
TRBV6-4	TRBJ2-3	CASSDSSGGPDTQYF
TRBV9	TRBJ2-5	CASSVGGGGAQETQYF
TRBV27	TRBJ2-3	CASQGLAGGRDTQYF
TRBV5-8	TRBJ2-7	CASSFGQPYEQYF
TRBV18	TRBJ2-2	CASSPWTGPTGELFF
TRBV18	TRBJ1-1	CASSPTISGATEAFF
TRBV6-1	TRBJ2-7	CASSERRGQSYEQYF
TRBV7-3	TRBJ2-1	CASSLQGTSGGPNQVF
TRBV30	TRBJ1-4	CAWSSQGGPNEKLFF
TRBV6-5	TRBJ2-7	CASSSGTASYEQYF
TRBV19	TRBJ1-1	CASSQTGGRTEAFF
TRBV5-1	TRBJ2-1	CASSITGGENEQFF
TRBV5-6	TRBJ1-2	CASSSYRGDYGYTF
TRBV19	TRBJ2-7	CASSILSGSSYEQYF
TRBV5-5	TRBJ2-7	CASSLRQVLYEQYF
TRBV5-4	TRBJ1-6	CASRHTGSSYNSPLHF
TRBV29-1	TRBJ1-2	CSAGVGYGYTF
TRBV5-1	TRBJ1-4	CASSLRGDDEKLFF
TRBV6-5	TRBJ1-2	CASSYYHGALNGYTF
TRBV28	TRBJ2-7	CASSLSGGVHEQYF
TRBV5-1	TRBJ1-1	CASSLEWRTEAFF
TRBV6-6	TRBJ2-2	CASSTYRESTGELFF
TRBV10-3	TRBJ2-1	CAISEQGLAGINEQFF
TRBV15	TRBJ1-1	CATSKDRGGTEAFF
TRBV15	TRBJ1-5	CATSRAGGDIAYQPQHF
TRBV2	TRBJ2-1	CASNWYNEQFF
TRBV10-2	TRBJ1-6	CASSVRDKDSPLHF
TRBV6-2/TRBV6-3	TRBJ2-5	CASSRLAVQETQYF
TRBV27	TRBJ2-2	CASSLLTGELFF
TRBV5-6	TRBJ1-1	CASSFKRGWDTEAFF
TRBV3-1/TRBV3-2	TRBJ1-2	CASSGDMRLNGYTF
TRBV7-9	TRBJ1-2	CASSPRVGGYTF
TRBV12-3/TRBV12-4	TRBJ2-5	CASSSGQQETQYF
TRBV12-5	TRBJ2-2	CASGPDWNTGELFF
TRBV3-1/TRBV3-2	TRBJ1-2	CASSHRQGAGGYTF
TRBV11-3	TRBJ2-1	CASSLGVEQFF
TRBV19	TRBJ1-4	CASHRQGANEKLFF
TRBV7-2	TRBJ1-1	CATGWARDTEAFF
TRBV18	TRBJ2-3	CASSSMSGKIDTQYF
TRBV16	TRBJ2-1	CASSPRSSVNNEQFF
TRBV7-3	TRBJ1-1	CASSLRGDLNTEAFF
TRBV6-5	TRBJ1-5	CASSPLTQSNQPQHF
TRBV5-1	TRBJ1-1	CASSPQGWGNTEAFF
TRBV14	TRBJ1-1	CASSQIRGTEAFF
TRBV6-6	TRBJ1-1	CASSRAEPNTEAFF
TRBV7-9	TRBJ1-1	CASSLTRVGMNTEAFF
TRBV6-5	TRBJ2-3	CASSRGLPRTDTQYF
TRBV13	TRBJ2-5	CASRQRTSGQETQYF